This TCR beta chain was recovered during a study of blood T cell repertoires in COVID-19. Overall study: There were acute and convalescent COVID-19 samples, and they came from the United States, Italy and Spain. T cells, B-cell-depleted T cells, or PBMCs provided the cDNA or gDNA that served as material.

As originally analysed: Using reference gene primer amplification, nucleated cell counts were estimated. The data were produced by immunoSEQ multiplex PCR, yet TCRdb's version contains in-frame clones alone and is incomplete. That table supplies the V and J calls and clone size; D and trimming were determined from the DNA. This sample has fewer than 120,000 clones, with more than 75% found just once. Sequences were obtained from peripheral blood. The TCR sequence derives from a woman between 45 and 65 years old with acute or convalescent COVID-19.

This chain's CDR3 is CAISFGQGFSQLFF. CDR3 DNA: TGTGCCATCAGTTTCGGACAGGGGTTTTCTCAGCTGTTTTTT. The chain joins TRBV10-3 to TRBJ2-2; 9 bases map to TRBD1. V lost 5 bases, J lost 12 bases, and 10 bases stayed unmatched. CDR3 length equals 14 residues. The V gene's germline CDR1 is ENHRY and CDR2 SYGVKD.